The 25 T cell receptor beta chains below were found in one sample sequenced in a study of T cell responses to AZD1222 COVID-19 vaccine. Repertoires were generated with immunoSEQ multiplex PCR, while TCRdb's copy carries only in-frame clones and drops some. The data hold 130,000 or so clones, with about 94% observed a single time. The input for sequencing was peripheral blood, taken on day 0 of AZD1222 vaccination. The receptors shown here come from an adult in good health.

The chain has TRBV11-2 and TRBJ2-3, with 13 positions matching TRBD2. The V gene's germline CDR1 is SGHAT and CDR2 FQNNGV. The CDR3 has 16 amino acids. V shed 5 bases, J shed 2 bases, and the junction held 4 bases outside the gene matches. In DNA form, the CDR3 reads TGTGCCAGCAGCCAAGGGACTAGCGGGATCACAGATACGCAGTATTTT. Translated, it gives CASSQGTSGITDTQYF.

The chain links TRBV6-6 to TRBJ2-1; the D is unclear. This CDR3 is 17 amino acids long. Trimming cost V 5 bases and J 9 bases, with 26 bases left between them. The germline gives CDR1 MNHNY, CDR2 SVGAGI (reference sequence). For the CDR3, the DNA is TGTGCCAGCAGTCGAAGGGTCACGTGGCTTGGGCTCGGTGAGCAGTTCTTC. Translation: CASSRRVTWLGLGEQFF.

The rearrangement links TRBV29-1 to TRBJ2-1, with 8 bases that match TRBD1. The V segment lost 6 bases and the J segment 2 bases; nucleotides outside the gene matches: 15. The CDR3 is 17 amino acids. Germline loops: CDR1 SQVTM, CDR2 ANQGSEA. This CDR3 is CSVLGQASTRAYNEQFF. CDR3 nucleotides: TGCAGCGTCTTGGGACAGGCAAGTACTCGAGCCTACAATGAGCAGTTCTTC.

This clone has a single count. V usage is TRBV10-1 and J usage is TRBJ2-7; no clear D gene. The V end was cut by 10 bases, the J end by 3 bases, with 13 bases between. Germline V gives CDR1 WNHNN, CDR2 SYGVQD (reference sequence). There are 12 residues in the CDR3. The CDR3, as DNA: TGCGCCACCGGCCCATCCTTCTACGAGCAGTACTTC. Protein: CATGPSFYEQYF.

The CDR3 nucleotides read TGTGCCAGGGAGGGGGTGGACAATGAGCAGTTCTTC. Its translation is CAREGVDNEQFF. The V call is TRBV7-9, the J call TRBJ2-1; D may be TRBD1 or TRBD2 (6 bases each). The germline V gene has CDR1 SEHNR and CDR2 FQNEAQ (reference sequence). The CDR3 loop spans 12 amino acids. V was shortened by 9 bases and J by 5 bases, with 11 bases between the two germline ends.

The chain combines TRBV6-5 with TRBJ2-3; unclear D gene. V was trimmed by 5 bases and J by 4 bases, leaving 4 bases between them. Germline-derived CDR1 and CDR2 are MNHEY and SVGAGI. The CDR3 contains 11 residues. The CDR3 nucleotides read TGTGCCAGCAGTCCTGCAGATACGCAGTATTTT. Translation: CASSPADTQYF.

There are a few counts of this clone. The J gene is TRBJ2-2, the V gene TRBV10-3; D might be TRBD1 (6 bases). The CDR3 spans 14 residues. Germline values: CDR1 ENHRY, CDR2 SYGVKD. The germline V and J ends were trimmed by 3 bases and 7 bases, with 12 bases remaining between them. CDR3 loop: CAISDVGAVGELFF. DNA for the CDR3: TGTGCCATCAGTGATGTGGGGGCGGTCGGGGAGCTGTTTTTT.

A single count supports this clone. The J gene is TRBJ1-2, the V gene TRBV7-6; D gene uncertain. There are 13 residues in the CDR3. The germline CDR1 and CDR2 sequences are SGHVS and FNYEAQ. Between the trimmed V and J ends, which lost 1 base and 1 base, there was a span of 4 bases. The CDR3 here is CASSLGGNYGYTF. CDR3 nucleotide sequence: TGTGCCAGCAGCTTAGGGGGTAACTATGGCTACACCTTC.

V gene TRBV19 combines with J gene TRBJ1-5, with 7 bases matching TRBD1. After removal of 1 base from V and 5 bases from J, the junction contained 2 bases not matched to a gene. This CDR3 is 14 amino acids long. CDR1 is LNHDA and CDR2 is SQIVND in the germline V gene (reference sequence). CDR3 DNA sequence: TGTGCCAGTAGTATAGTGCAGGGGGATCAGCCCCAGCATTTT. Translation gives CASSIVQGDQPQHF.

The chain combines TRBV6-5 with TRBJ1-1; D unclear. The V end lost 11 bases, the J end lost 0 bases, and 16 bases lay between the germline ends. Germline V gene lookup returns CDR1 MNHEY and CDR2 SVGAGI. The CDR3 totals 14 residues. CDR3 loop: CAAGSQAMNTEAFF. CDR3 bases: TGTGCCGCAGGAAGCCAGGCCATGAACACTGAAGCTTTCTTT.

The chain couples TRBV19 to TRBJ1-2; unclear D gene. Germline assignment: CDR1 LNHDA and CDR2 SQIVND (reference sequence). There are 13 residues in the CDR3. Trimming shortened V by 3 bases and J by 6 bases, and 11 bases separated the two germline ends. DNA of the CDR3: TGTGCCAGTAGTATCAGCGCGGTTCATGGCTACACCTTC. This gives the protein CASSISAVHGYTF.

The chain is built from TRBV7-7 and TRBJ1-6; D unclear. V lost 7 bases to trimming and J lost 7 bases, with 20 bases between them. This CDR3 region has 16 residues. Germline V CDR1 and CDR2: SSHAT, FNYEAQ (reference sequence). The CDR3 loop is CASKLFPEGGNSPLHF. CDR3 nucleotide sequence: TGTGCCAGCAAGCTTTTTCCGGAAGGAGGAAATTCACCCCTCCACTTT.

The chain uses TRBV19 and TRBJ1-4; perhaps TRBD1 as D (6 bases). The V gene's germline CDR1 is LNHDA and CDR2 SQIVND (reference sequence). The V end lost 10 bases, the J end lost 0 bases, and 9 bases lay between the germline ends. This CDR3 has 13 residues. The CDR3 loop reads CATRQATNEKLFF. CDR3 DNA: TGTGCCACCCGACAGGCAACTAATGAAAAACTGTTTTTT.

The DNA of the CDR3 is TGTGCCAGCAGCTTAGCGCAGAGGTGGGATGGCTACACCTTC. Protein: CASSLAQRWDGYTF. The chain employs TRBV7-2 and TRBJ1-2, with D hard to call. Germline V gene sequence: CDR1 SGHTA, CDR2 FQGNSA. Trimming left V 0 bases short and J 6 bases short, with 11 bases between. The CDR3 is made up of 14 amino acids. Full variable domain (outside the CDR3, taken from reference TRBV7-2 and TRBJ1-2): GAGVSQSPSNKVTEKGKDVELRCDPISGHTALYWYRQSLGQGLEFLIYFQGNSAPDKSGLPSDRFSAERTGGSVSTLTIQRTQQEDSAVYLCASSLAQRWDGYTFGSGTRLTVV.

The chain combines TRBV24-1 with TRBJ1-5; tentative D call: TRBD1 (5 bases). The CDR3 runs 15 residues. Germline V CDR1 and CDR2: KGHDR, SFDVKD. The V and J ends lost 5 bases and 6 bases respectively, with 16 bases between them. The CDR3 loop is CATSVGNKGRQPQHF. Here the CDR3 DNA reads TGTGCCACCAGTGTGGGGAACAAGGGGCGTCAGCCCCAGCATTTT.

The table lists this clone with a few counts. V gene TRBV5-1 combines with J gene TRBJ2-1, with D possibly matching TRBD1 (5 bases). The CDR3 spans 13 residues. V was trimmed by 5 bases and J by 5 bases, leaving 11 bases between them. Germline V gene sequence: CDR1 SGHRS, CDR2 YFSETQ. The CDR3 nucleotides read TGCGCCAGCAGGCCGACAGCAAACAATGAGCAGTTCTTC. This translates into CASRPTANNEQFF.

This chain connects TRBV19 to TRBJ1-1; unclear D gene. There are 16 residues in the CDR3. The ends were cut back, 2 bases at V and 0 bases at J, with 13 bases in the middle. The V gene's germline CDR1 is LNHDA and CDR2 SQIVND (reference sequence). The CDR3 bases are TGTGCCAGTAGTATACGTGCAGGACTCATGAACACTGAAGCTTTCTTT. Translating it yields CASSIRAGLMNTEAFF.

This clone has a single count. The chain uses TRBV3-1 (or the pseudogene TRBV3-2) and TRBJ1-6; 8 bases are shared with TRBD1. V lost 4 bases, J lost 10 bases, and 15 bases stayed unmatched. The germline CDR1 and CDR2 sequences are LGHDT and YNNKEL (reference sequence). The CDR3 has 17 amino acids. The CDR3 loop reads CASSRYADRGKESPLHF. The CDR3 DNA follows: TGTGCCAGCAGCCGCTACGCTGACAGGGGAAAGGAGTCACCCCTCCACTTT.

The V and J genes are TRBV14 and TRBJ1-4, with 7 nucleotides matching TRBD1. V gave up 4 bases and J gave up 2 bases; unmatched junction bases: 7. The CDR3 covers 16 residues. Germline V gene sequence: CDR1 SGHDN, CDR2 FVKESK. This chain's CDR3 is CASSRQGAFTNEKLFF. The CDR3 DNA reads TGTGCCAGCAGCCGACAGGGAGCGTTCACTAATGAAAAACTGTTTTTT.

The J gene is TRBJ2-7, the V gene TRBV5-4; a possible D gene is TRBD1 (6 bases). The germline gives CDR1 SGHNT, CDR2 YYREEE (reference sequence). The CDR3 sequence is 14 residues long. V shed 0 bases and J shed 3 bases, with 10 bases lying between them. The CDR3 DNA reads as TGTGCCAGCAGCTTGGGGGGGCCAGACTACGAGCAGTACTTC. Amino acid sequence: CASSLGGPDYEQYF.

J is TRBJ1-1 and V is TRBV19; D is ambiguous. The germline gives CDR1 LNHDA, CDR2 SQIVND (reference sequence). The CDR3 consists of 14 residues. The V and J ends lost 5 bases and 2 bases respectively, with 12 bases between them. The CDR3 sequence: CASSSQTKNTEAFF. The CDR3 DNA follows: TGTGCCAGTAGTTCCCAGACCAAAAACACTGAAGCTTTCTTT.

As concerns this clone: One end of the junction varies from germline; a read error may be responsible. The chain joins TRBV5-1 to TRBJ1-6; maybe TRBD1 (5 bases). The CDR3 loop spans 14 amino acids. Germline CDR1 SGHRS, CDR2 YFSETQ. The CDR3 loop is CASKGSGAQSPLHF. As DNA, the CDR3 is TGTGCCAGCAAGGGGTCGGGAGCCCAGTCACCCCTCCACTTT.

J is TRBJ1-1 and V is TRBV7-8; 7 bases fit TRBD1. From germline, CDR1 is SGHVS and CDR2 FQNEAQ. Losses at the gene ends were 5 bases for V and 3 bases for J; bases not matched to a gene: 9. The CDR3 runs to 15 residues. CDR3 bases: TGTGCCAGCAGCCCACTTAGGGGGCTCTACACTGAAGCTTTCTTT. This sequence encodes CASSPLRGLYTEAFF.

On this clone itself: This specimen includes other DNA sequences encoding the same CDR3. The V call is TRBV5-1, the J call TRBJ2-7, with 9 bases that match TRBD1. CDR3 length equals 16 residues. The germline CDR1 and CDR2 sequences are SGHRS and YFSETQ. The V segment lost 2 bases and the J segment 2 bases; nucleotides outside the gene matches: 8. In DNA form, the CDR3 reads TGCGCCAGCAGCTTCACCGGGACAGGGAGGGCCTACGAGCAGTACTTC. This encodes CASSFTGTGRAYEQYF.

The chain has TRBV3-1 (or the pseudogene TRBV3-2) and TRBJ2-1, with 7 bases aligning to TRBD2. Per the germline V gene, CDR1 is LGHDT and CDR2 is YNNKEL (reference sequence). CDR3 length: 15 amino acids. Trimming cost V 4 bases and J 3 bases; bases outside gene matches: 6. The CDR3 nucleotides are TGTGCCAGCAGCCTAAGCCCGGGGGGCTACAATGAGCAGTTCTTC. This gives the protein CASSLSPGGYNEQFF.